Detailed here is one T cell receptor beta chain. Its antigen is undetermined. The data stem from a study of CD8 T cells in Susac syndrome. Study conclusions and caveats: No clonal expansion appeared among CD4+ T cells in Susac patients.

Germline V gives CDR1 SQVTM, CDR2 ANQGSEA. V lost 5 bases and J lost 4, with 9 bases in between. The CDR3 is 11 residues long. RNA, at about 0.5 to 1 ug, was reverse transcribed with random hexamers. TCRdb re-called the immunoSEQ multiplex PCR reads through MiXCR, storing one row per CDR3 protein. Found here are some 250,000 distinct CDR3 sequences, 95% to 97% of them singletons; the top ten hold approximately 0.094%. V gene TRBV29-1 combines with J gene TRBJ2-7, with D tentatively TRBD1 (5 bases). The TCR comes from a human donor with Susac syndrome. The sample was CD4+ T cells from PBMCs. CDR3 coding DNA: TGCAGCGTTACGACAGCTTACGAGCAGTACTTC. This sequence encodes CSVTTAYEQYF.